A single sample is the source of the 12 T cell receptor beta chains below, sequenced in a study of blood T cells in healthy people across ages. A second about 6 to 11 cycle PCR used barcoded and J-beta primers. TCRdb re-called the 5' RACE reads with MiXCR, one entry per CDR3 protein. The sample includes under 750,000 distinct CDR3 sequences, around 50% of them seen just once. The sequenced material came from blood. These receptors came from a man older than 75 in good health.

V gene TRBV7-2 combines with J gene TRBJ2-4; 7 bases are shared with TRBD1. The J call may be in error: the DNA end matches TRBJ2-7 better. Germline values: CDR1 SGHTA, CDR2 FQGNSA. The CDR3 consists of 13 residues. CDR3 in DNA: TGTGCCAGCAGCCTTCAGGGGGTCGACGAGCAGTACTTC. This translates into CASSLQGVDEQYF.

The CDR3 region has the DNA TGTGCCAGCAGTTTGGGACAGGGGCCTCCCCCGGCGGAAGCTTTCTTT. Amino acid sequence: CASSLGQGPPPAEAFF. The gene calls are TRBV28 and TRBJ1-1; TRBD1 agrees at 10 bases. V gave up 3 bases and J gave up 8 bases; unmatched junction bases: 12. CDR3 size: 16 residues. The germline CDR1 and CDR2 sequences are MDHEN and SYDVKM. The full variable domain, its missing parts supplied by reference TRBV28 and TRBJ1-1, is DVKVTQSSRYLVKRTGEKVFLECVQDMDHENMFWYRQDPGLGLRLIYFSYDVKMKEKGDIPEGYSVSREKKERFSLILESASTNQTSMYLCASSLGQGPPPAEAFFGQGTRLTVV.

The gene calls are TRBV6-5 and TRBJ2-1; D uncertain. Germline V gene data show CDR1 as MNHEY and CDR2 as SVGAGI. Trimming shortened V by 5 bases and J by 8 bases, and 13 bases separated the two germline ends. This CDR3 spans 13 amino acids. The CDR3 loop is CASSLGRSDEQFF. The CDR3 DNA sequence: TGTGCCAGCAGTCTGGGAAGATCCGATGAGCAGTTCTTC.

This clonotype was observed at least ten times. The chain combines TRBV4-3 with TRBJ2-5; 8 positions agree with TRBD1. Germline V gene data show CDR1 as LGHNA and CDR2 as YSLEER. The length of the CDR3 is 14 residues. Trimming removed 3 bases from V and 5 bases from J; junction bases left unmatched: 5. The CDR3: CASSQDRVRETQYF. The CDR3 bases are TGCGCCAGCAGCCAGGACAGGGTGCGGGAGACCCAGTACTTC.

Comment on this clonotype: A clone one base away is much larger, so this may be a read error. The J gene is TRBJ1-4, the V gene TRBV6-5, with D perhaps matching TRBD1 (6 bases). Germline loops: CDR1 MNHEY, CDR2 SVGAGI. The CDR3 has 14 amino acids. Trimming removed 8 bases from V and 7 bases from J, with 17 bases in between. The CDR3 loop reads CASSEGGSSEKLFF. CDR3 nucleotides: TGTGCCAGCTCTGAGGGGGGATCTAGTGAAAAACTGTTTTTT.

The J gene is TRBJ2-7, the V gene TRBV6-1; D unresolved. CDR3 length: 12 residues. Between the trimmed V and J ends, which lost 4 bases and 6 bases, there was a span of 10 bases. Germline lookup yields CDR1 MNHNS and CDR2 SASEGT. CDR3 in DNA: TGTGCCAGCAGTGTTAGGGCTGGCGAGCAGTACTTC. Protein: CASSVRAGEQYF.

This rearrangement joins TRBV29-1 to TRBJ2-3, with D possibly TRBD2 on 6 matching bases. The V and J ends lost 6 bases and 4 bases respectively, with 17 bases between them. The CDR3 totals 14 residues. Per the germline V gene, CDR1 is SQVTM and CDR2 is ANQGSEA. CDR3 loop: CSVDPRRAADTQYF. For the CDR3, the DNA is TGCAGCGTGGACCCAAGGAGGGCGGCAGATACGCAGTATTTT.

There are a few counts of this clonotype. CDR3 in DNA: TGTGCCAGCAGCTTGGACAGCGGGAGAAGTAAGACCCAGTACTTC. It encodes CASSLDSGRSKTQYF. The V call is TRBV7-2, the J call TRBJ2-5; TRBD2 matches at 8 bases. V shed 3 bases and J 6 bases; nucleotides not matched to a gene: 9. This CDR3 has 15 residues. CDR1 and CDR2 (germline): SGHTA, FQGNSA.

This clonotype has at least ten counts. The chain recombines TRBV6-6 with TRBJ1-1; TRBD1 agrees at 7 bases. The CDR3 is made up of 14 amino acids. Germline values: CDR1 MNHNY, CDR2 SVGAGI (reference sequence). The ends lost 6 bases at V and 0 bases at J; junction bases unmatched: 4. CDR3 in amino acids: CASRAGTVNTEAFF. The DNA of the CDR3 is TGTGCCAGCAGGGCCGGGACAGTGAACACTGAAGCTTTCTTT.

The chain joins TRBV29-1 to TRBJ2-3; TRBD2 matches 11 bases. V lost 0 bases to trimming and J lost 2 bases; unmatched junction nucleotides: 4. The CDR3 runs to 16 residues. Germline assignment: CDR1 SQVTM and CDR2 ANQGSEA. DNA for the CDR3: TGCAGCGTTGAAGATGGACTAGCGGGTAACACAGATACGCAGTATTTT. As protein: CSVEDGLAGNTDTQYF.

DNA of the CDR3: TGCGCCAGCAGCTTGGCCTGGCGGAGCGATGAGCAGTTCTTC. Protein sequence: CASSLAWRSDEQFF. The genes are TRBV5-1 and TRBJ2-1, with D hard to call. Germline V gene lookup returns CDR1 SGHRS and CDR2 YFSETQ. This CDR3 region has 14 residues. V was clipped by 0 bases and J by 8 bases, with 12 bases between them.

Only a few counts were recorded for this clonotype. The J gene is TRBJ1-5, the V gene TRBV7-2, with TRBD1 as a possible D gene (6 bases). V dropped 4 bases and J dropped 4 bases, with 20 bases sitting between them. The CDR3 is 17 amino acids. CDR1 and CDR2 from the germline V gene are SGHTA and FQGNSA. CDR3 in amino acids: CASSWAGGASQNQPQHF. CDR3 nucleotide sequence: TGTGCCAGCAGCTGGGCCGGGGGCGCCTCCCAAAATCAGCCCCAGCATTTT. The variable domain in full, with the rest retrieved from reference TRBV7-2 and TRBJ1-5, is GAGVSQSPSNKVTEKGKDVELRCDPISGHTALYWYRQSLGQGLEFLIYFQGNSAPDKSGLPSDRFSAERTGGSVSTLTIQRTQQEDSAVYLCASSWAGGASQNQPQHFGDGTRLSIL.